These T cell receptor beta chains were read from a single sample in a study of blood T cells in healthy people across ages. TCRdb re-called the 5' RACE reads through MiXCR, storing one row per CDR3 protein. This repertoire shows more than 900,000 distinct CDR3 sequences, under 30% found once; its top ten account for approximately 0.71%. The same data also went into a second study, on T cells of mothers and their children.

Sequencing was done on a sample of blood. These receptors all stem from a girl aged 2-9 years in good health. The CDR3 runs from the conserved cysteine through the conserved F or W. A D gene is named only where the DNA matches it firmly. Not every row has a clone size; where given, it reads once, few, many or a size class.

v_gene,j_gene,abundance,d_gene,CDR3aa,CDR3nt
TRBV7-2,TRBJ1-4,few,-,CASSREIGNEKLFF,TGTGCCAGCAGCCGGGAGATTGGTAATGAAAAACTGTTTTTT
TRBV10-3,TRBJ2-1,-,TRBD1,CAISEWGQRDEQFF,TGTGCCATCAGTGAGTGGGGACAGCGAGATGAGCAGTTCTTC
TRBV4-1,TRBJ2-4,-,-,CASSQSLGNIQYF,TGCGCCAGCAGCCAATCCCTGGGAAACATTCAGTACTTC
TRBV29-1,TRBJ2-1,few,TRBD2,CSVEGLAEGNEQFF,TGCAGCGTTGAGGGACTAGCGGAGGGCAATGAGCAGTTCTTC
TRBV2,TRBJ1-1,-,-,CASSGGGPDPNTEAFF,TGTGCCAGCAGTGGGGGAGGACCCGACCCGAACACTGAAGCTTTCTTT
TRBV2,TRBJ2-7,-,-,CASMYGTYEQYF,TGTGCCAGCATGTACGGGACCTACGAGCAGTACTTC
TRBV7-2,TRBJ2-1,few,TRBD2,CASSSPSGGSSYNEQFF,TGTGCCAGCAGCTCCCCTAGCGGGGGGTCCTCTTACAATGAGCAGTTCTTC
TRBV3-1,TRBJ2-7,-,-,CASSQEIQHEQYF,TGTGCCAGCAGCCAAGAAATCCAACACGAGCAGTACTTC
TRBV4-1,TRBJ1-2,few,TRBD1,CASSQGGSARGPYYNYGYTF,TGCGCCAGCAGCCAAGGGGGGTCGGCCAGGGGGCCCTACTATAACTATGGCTACACCTTC
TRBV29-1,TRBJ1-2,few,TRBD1,CIGQGGTSYGYTF,TGCATCGGACAGGGGGGTACCTCCTATGGCTACACCTTC
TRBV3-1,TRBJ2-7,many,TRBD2,CASSQLTSGTYEQYF,TGTGCCAGCAGCCAGTTAACTAGCGGGACCTACGAGCAGTACTTC
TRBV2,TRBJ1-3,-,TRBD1,CASGSGTGIFGSGNTIYF,TGTGCCAGTGGTTCCGGGACAGGGATTTTTGGCTCTGGAAACACCATATATTTT
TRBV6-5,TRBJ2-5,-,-,CASSGQGKGETQYF,TGTGCCAGCAGTGGTCAGGGGAAGGGAGAGACCCAGTACTTC
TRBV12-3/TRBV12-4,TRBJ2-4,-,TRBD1,CASSLVDRPNIQYF,TGTGCCAGCAGTCTGGTGGACAGGCCAAACATTCAGTACTTC
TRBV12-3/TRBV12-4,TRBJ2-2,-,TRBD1,CASRLTGVGELFF,TGTGCCAGCAGACTGACAGGGGTCGGGGAGCTGTTTTTT
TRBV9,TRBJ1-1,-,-,CASSATGGSGTEAFF,TGTGCCAGCAGCGCCACAGGAGGCAGCGGCACTGAAGCTTTCTTT
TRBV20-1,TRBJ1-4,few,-,CSSFSRPPGPEKLFF,TGCAGTTCTTTCTCACGTCCTCCGGGACCTGAAAAACTGTTTTTT
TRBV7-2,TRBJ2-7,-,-,CASSLLRGTYEQYF,TGTGCCAGCAGCTTGCTTAGGGGAACCTACGAGCAGTACTTC
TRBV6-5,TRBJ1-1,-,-,CASSYSGIITEAFF,TGTGCCAGCAGTTACTCAGGGATTATCACTGAAGCTTTCTTT
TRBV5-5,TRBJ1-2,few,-,CASSPETGARVYGYTF,TGTGCCAGCAGCCCTGAAACGGGGGCGAGGGTCTATGGCTACACCTTC
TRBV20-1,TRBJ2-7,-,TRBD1,CSASTGGYEQYF,TGCAGTGCTTCGACAGGGGGCTACGAGCAGTACTTC
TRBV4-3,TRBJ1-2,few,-,CASSQDRGVGGYTF,TGCGCCAGCAGCCAAGATAGGGGGGTTGGTGGCTACACCTTC
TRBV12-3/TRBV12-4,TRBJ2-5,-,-,CASSSNIQETQYF,TGTGCCAGCAGTTCGAACATCCAAGAGACCCAGTACTTC
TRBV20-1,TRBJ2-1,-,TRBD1,CSARTGTGSYNEQFF,TGCAGTGCTAGAACCGGGACAGGTAGTTACAATGAGCAGTTCTTC
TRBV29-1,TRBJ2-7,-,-,CSVVRGSYEQYF,TGCAGCGTGGTCCGGGGGTCCTACGAGCAGTACTTC
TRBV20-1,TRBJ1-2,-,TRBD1,CSAAGQENYGYTF,TGCAGTGCCGCGGGACAGGAGAACTATGGCTACACCTTC
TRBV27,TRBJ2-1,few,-,CASSSPWGNEQFF,TGTGCCAGCAGTTCCCCCTGGGGTAATGAGCAGTTCTTC
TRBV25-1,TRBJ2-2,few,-,CASSAGVVGELFF,TGTGCCAGCAGTGCGGGGGTTGTCGGGGAGCTGTTTTTT
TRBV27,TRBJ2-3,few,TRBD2,CASSFLPGTSETQYF,TGTGCCAGCAGTTTCCTCCCCGGGACTAGCGAAACGCAGTATTTT
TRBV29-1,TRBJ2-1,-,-,CSTLGGVRGNEQFF,TGCAGCACTCTGGGGGGAGTCAGGGGCAATGAGCAGTTCTTC
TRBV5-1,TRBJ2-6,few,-,CASSLRAIGANVLTF,TGCGCCAGCAGCTTGAGGGCGATTGGGGCCAACGTCCTGACTTTC
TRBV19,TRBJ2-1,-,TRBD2,CASSITSGGAVNEQFF,TGTGCCAGTAGTATAACCAGCGGGGGGGCAGTTAATGAGCAGTTCTTC
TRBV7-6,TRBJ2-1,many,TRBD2,CASSLGGLAGYNEQFF,TGTGCCAGCAGCTTAGGTGGGCTAGCGGGGTACAATGAGCAGTTCTTC
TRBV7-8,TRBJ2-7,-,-,CASSTYTPEPTEQYF,TGTGCCAGCAGCACTTACACACCGGAACCTACCGAGCAGTACTTC
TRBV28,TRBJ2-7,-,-,CASSLPGGVYEQYF,TGTGCCAGCAGTTTACCCGGGGGCGTCTACGAGCAGTACTTC
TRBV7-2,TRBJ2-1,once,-,CASSLVGGPNSYNEQFF,TGTGCCAGCAGCTTAGTAGGGGGTCCAAACTCCTACAATGAGCAGTTCTTC
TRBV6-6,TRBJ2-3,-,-,CASSYSVIGTDTQYF,TGTGCCAGCAGTTACTCGGTGATAGGCACAGATACGCAGTATTTT
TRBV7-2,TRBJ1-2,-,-,CASSLTHDANYGYTF,TGTGCCAGCAGCTTAACTCATGACGCGAATTATGGCTACACCTTC
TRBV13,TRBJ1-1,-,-,CASSGKRGDGQEAFF,TGTGCCAGCAGCGGGAAGCGTGGGGATGGCCAAGAAGCTTTCTTT
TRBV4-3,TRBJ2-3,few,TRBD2,CASSQSSGGGTDTQYF,TGCGCCAGCAGCCAGAGTAGCGGGGGGGGTACAGATACGCAGTATTTT
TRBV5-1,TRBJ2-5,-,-,CASSLAVGGARNQETQYF,TGCGCCAGCAGCTTGGCCGTGGGGGGCGCGAGGAATCAAGAGACCCAGTACTTC
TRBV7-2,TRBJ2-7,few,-,CASRPPGTPNYEQYF,TGTGCCAGCAGGCCACCAGGGACTCCCAACTACGAGCAGTACTTC
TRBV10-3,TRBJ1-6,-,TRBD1,CAISAREGQGVSPLHF,TGTGCCATCAGTGCAAGAGAGGGGCAGGGGGTTTCACCCCTCCACTTT
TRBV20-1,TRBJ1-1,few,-,CSARGLEGEVPEAFF,TGCAGCGCTAGAGGTCTGGAGGGGGAGGTCCCTGAAGCTTTCTTT
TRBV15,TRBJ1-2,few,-,CATSGGNYGYTF,TGTGCCACCAGCGGGGGAAACTATGGCTACACCTTC
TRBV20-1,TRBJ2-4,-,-,CSALELAKNIQYF,TGCAGTGCATTAGAGCTAGCCAAAAACATTCAGTACTTC
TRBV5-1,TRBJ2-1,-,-,CASTQLGVGVNEQFF,TGCGCCAGCACCCAATTAGGGGTAGGGGTCAATGAGCAGTTCTTC
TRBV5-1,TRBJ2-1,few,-,CASRSALSYNEQFF,TGCGCCAGCAGATCAGCGCTCTCCTACAATGAGCAGTTCTTC
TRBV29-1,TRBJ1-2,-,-,CSVSGNYGYTF,TGCAGCGTATCAGGGAACTATGGCTACACCTTC
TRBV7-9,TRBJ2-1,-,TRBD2,CASSLVLGERGNEQFF,TGTGCCAGCAGCTTAGTATTGGGAGAGCGGGGGAATGAGCAGTTCTTC
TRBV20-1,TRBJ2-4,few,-,CSASLTFLAKNIQYF,TGCAGTGCTAGTTTGACATTTCTAGCCAAAAACATTCAGTACTTC
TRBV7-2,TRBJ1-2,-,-,CASSLAATANYGYTF,TGTGCCAGCAGCCTGGCTGCGACAGCTAACTATGGCTACACCTTC
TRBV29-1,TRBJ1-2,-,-,CSVGERGSGFGYTF,TGCAGCGTAGGGGAGCGCGGTTCAGGATTCGGCTACACCTTC
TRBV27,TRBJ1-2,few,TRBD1,CASSPRRDRAPYGYTF,TGTGCCAGCAGTCCACGACGGGACAGGGCTCCCTATGGCTACACCTTC
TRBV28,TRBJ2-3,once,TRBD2,CASSSLAGPGTDTQYF,TGTGCCAGCAGTTCATTAGCGGGTCCCGGGACAGATACGCAGTATTTT
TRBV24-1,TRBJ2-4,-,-,CATTDGVGIQYF,TGTGCCACCACGGACGGGGTAGGCATTCAGTACTTC
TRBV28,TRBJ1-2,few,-,CASSLVRYYGYTF,TGTGCCAGCAGTCTAGTGCGGTACTATGGCTACACCTTC
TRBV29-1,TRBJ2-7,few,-,CSVRMPSSYEQYF,TGCAGCGTTCGAATGCCAAGCTCCTACGAGCAGTACTTC
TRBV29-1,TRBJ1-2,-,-,CSVRQPNYGYTF,TGCAGCGTTCGGCAGCCTAACTATGGCTACACCTTC
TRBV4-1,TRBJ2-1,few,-,CASSQLPGPEQFF,TGCGCCAGCAGCCAGCTCCCGGGCCCCGAGCAGTTCTTC